This T cell receptor beta chain is from a study of blood T cell repertoires in COVID-19. Whole-study context: In each case, the material was cDNA or gDNA derived from T cells, B-cell-depleted T cells, or PBMCs.

Repertoires were generated with immunoSEQ multiplex PCR, while TCRdb's copy carries only in-frame clones and drops some. The sample lists about 39,000 clones, about 82% occurring once. This clone was counted once. Germline V lookup: CDR1 MNHEY, CDR2 SVGAGI. Trimming left V 6 bases short and J 1 base short, with 6 bases between. CDR3 length: 12 amino acids. The J gene is TRBJ1-1, the V gene TRBV6-5; unclear D gene. This clonotype originated in a man between 65 and 85 years old with acute or convalescent COVID-19. Material for sequencing was peripheral blood. CDR3 in DNA: TGTGCCAGCAGGAGCTCGAACACTGAAGCTTTCTTT. This codes for CASRSSNTEAFF.